The TCR beta chain described here comes from a study of CD8+ T cells in alopecia areata. Germline loops: CDR1 GTSNPN, CDR2 SVGIG (reference sequence). CDR3 size: 15 residues. V lost 2 bases to trimming and J lost 1 base; unmatched junction nucleotides: 5. Indicated treatment: oral pan-JAK inhibitor, 5-10 mg twice daily. From PBMCs, CD4+ and CD8+ T cells were sorted. Extraction and reverse transcription of RNA yielded cDNA as the sequencing template. Libraries were prepared by immunoSEQ multiplex PCR; TCRdb keeps only in-frame clonotypes and omits some of them. Seen here are approximately 150,000 clones, around 83% observed once, and the top ten hold 13%.

This receptor was identified in a human donor with alopecia areata. The chain employs TRBV30 and TRBJ2-3, with 8 nucleotides matching TRBD1. The sequenced sample was CD8+ T cells sorted from blood, obtained at week 4, from a patient treated with tofacitinib. CDR3 DNA sequence: TGTGCCTGGAGTTCAACAGGGGGAGGCACAGATACGCAGTATTTT. It is translated as CAWSSTGGGTDTQYF.